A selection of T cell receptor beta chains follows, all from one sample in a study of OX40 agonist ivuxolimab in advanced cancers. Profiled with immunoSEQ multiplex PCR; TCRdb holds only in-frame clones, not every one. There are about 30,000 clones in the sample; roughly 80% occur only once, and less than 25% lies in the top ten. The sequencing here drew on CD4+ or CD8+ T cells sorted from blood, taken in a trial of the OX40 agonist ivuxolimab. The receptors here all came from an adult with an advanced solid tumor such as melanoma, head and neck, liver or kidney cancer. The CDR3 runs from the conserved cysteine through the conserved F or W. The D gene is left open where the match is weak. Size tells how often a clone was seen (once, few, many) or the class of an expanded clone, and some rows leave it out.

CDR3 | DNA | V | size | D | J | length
CASSLLSYEQYF | TGTGCCAGCAGCTTATTGTCATACGAGCAGTACTTC | TRBV5-6 | . | . | TRBJ2-7 | 12
CASRLGGANTEAFF | TGTGCCAGCAGGCTGGGGGGGGCGAACACTGAAGCTTTCTTT | TRBV27 | once | . | TRBJ1-1 | 14
CASSSISPGPGDSGNTIYF | TGTGCCAGCAGCTCTATCTCCCCCGGGCCGGGCGACTCTGGAAACACCATATATTTT | TRBV11-3 | . | . | TRBJ1-3 | 19
CASSLGTWGQDEQYF | TGCGCCAGCAGCTTGGGTACGTGGGGGCAGGACGAGCAGTACTTC | TRBV5-1 | . | . | TRBJ2-7 | 15
CASSLRRTEAFF | TGTGCCAGCAGCTTGAGGAGGACTGAAGCTTTCTTT | TRBV11-2 | . | . | TRBJ1-1 | 12
CASSMPQEPPDTQYF | TGTGCCAGCAGTATGCCTCAGGAACCCCCAGATACGCAGTATTTT | TRBV28 | . | . | TRBJ2-3 | 15
CASSLSDRSLDEQYF | TGTGCCAGCAGTTTAAGTGACAGGTCTCTGGACGAGCAGTACTTC | TRBV28 | . | . | TRBJ2-7 | 15
CASNGGPSTDTQYF | TGTGCCAGCAACGGGGGCCCTAGCACAGATACGCAGTATTTT | TRBV9 | . | . | TRBJ2-3 | 14
CASSEDQWRNEQYF | TGTGCCAGCAGTGAAGACCAGTGGAGGAACGAGCAGTACTTC | TRBV6-1 | . | . | TRBJ2-7 | 14
CASSYSGTSSYEQYF | TGTGCCAGCAGTTATAGCGGGACCAGCTCCTACGAGCAGTACTTC | TRBV27 | once | TRBD2 | TRBJ2-7 | 15
CASSITHNQPQHF | TGTGCCAGTAGTATTACGCATAATCAGCCCCAGCATTTT | TRBV19 | . | . | TRBJ1-5 | 13
CARYGTEAFF | TGTGCCAGATACGGGACTGAAGCTTTCTTT | TRBV2 | . | . | TRBJ1-1 | 10
CTSSRRDRDVLSENSPLHF | TGCACCAGCAGCCGAAGGGACAGGGATGTCCTCTCGGAGAATTCACCCCTCCACTTT | TRBV1 | . | . | TRBJ1-6 | 19
CASSYSTGGGQETQYF | TGTGCCAGCAGTTACTCGACGGGGGGGGGCCAAGAGACCCAGTACTTC | TRBV6-6 | once | TRBD2 | TRBJ2-5 | 16
CASSQVTSGGPYEQYF | TGCGCCAGCAGCCAAGTGACTAGCGGGGGACCCTACGAGCAGTACTTC | TRBV4-3 | . | TRBD2 | TRBJ2-7 | 16
CAISGNSGSPEQFF | TGTGCCATCAGTGGAAATAGCGGGAGTCCTGAGCAGTTCTTC | TRBV10-3 | . | TRBD2 | TRBJ2-1 | 14
CASSLLAGGQDTQYF | TGTGCCAGCAGTCTGCTAGCGGGGGGTCAGGATACGCAGTATTTT | TRBV27 | . | TRBD2 | TRBJ2-3 | 15
CASSLEPGDYEQYF | TGCGCCAGCAGCTTGGAGCCGGGAGACTACGAGCAGTACTTC | TRBV5-1 | few | . | TRBJ2-7 | 14
CASSHPRDNQPQHF | TGTGCCAGTAGTCACCCGAGGGACAATCAGCCCCAGCATTTT | TRBV19 | . | . | TRBJ1-5 | 14
CASSWVRGNQPQHF | TGTGCCAGCAGTTGGGTTCGGGGCAATCAGCCCCAGCATTTT | TRBV28 | . | . | TRBJ1-5 | 14
CASSVGSGGEGETQYF | TGTGCCAGCAGCGTAGGCTCAGGGGGGGAAGGGGAGACCCAGTACTTC | TRBV9 | . | . | TRBJ2-5 | 16
CSVEAGNTEAFF | TGCAGCGTTGAAGCCGGGAACACTGAAGCTTTCTTT | TRBV29-1 | . | . | TRBJ1-1 | 12
CASSEGLGLEEQYF | TGTGCCAGCAGTGAAGGGCTGGGGCTGGAAGAGCAGTACTTC | TRBV2 | medium-sized | . | TRBJ2-7 | 14
CASSQVGGNTEAFF | TGCGCCAGCAGCCAAGTGGGAGGCAACACTGAAGCTTTCTTT | TRBV4-1 | . | . | TRBJ1-1 | 14